This T cell receptor (beta chain) was profiled in a study of T cells after yellow fever vaccination. The wider study: When fractions had low cell numbers, they were prepared with SMART-Seq v4 Ultra Low Input. Study results and caveats: Abundant contaminating clonotypes from the bulk population could appear in FACS-sorted repertoires. Among primary-vaccination clones, most reappeared after the booster, at about 95% for CD4 and approximately 90% for CD8.

This CDR3 is 13 amino acids long. The V end lost 10 bases, the J end lost 4 bases, and 13 bases lay between the germline ends. CDR1 and CDR2 from the germline V gene are SEHNR and FQNEAQ (reference sequence). TCRdb recomputed calls from the 5' RACE reads with MiXCR, one row per CDR3 protein. Of about 96,000 distinct CDR3 sequences listed, roughly 8.2% are singletons. The chain carries TRBV7-9 and TRBJ1-4, with D hard to call. This sequence was found in a young man who received the YFV17D yellow fever vaccine. The material sequenced was CD8+ T cells not binding an NS4B(214-222) dextramer, sorted from PBMCs, taken roughly 14 days after the first yellow fever vaccination. CDR3 amino acids: CATPADSNEKLFF. CDR3 nucleotides: TGTGCCACTCCGGCGGATAGTAATGAAAAACTGTTTTTT.